One sample yielded the 21 T cell receptor beta chains listed below, sequenced in a study of low-dose radiotherapy and immunotherapy resistance in tumors. Time point of the sample: before trial treatment. Primers used for first-strand cDNA, a TRAV- and TRBV-specific set, covered both alpha and beta chains. PCR amplification of the TCRs was performed with Phusion for about 20 PCR cycles, and it relied on a constant-region primer together with a V-primer adapter. TCRdb re-called the reads with MiXCR, one entry per CDR3 protein. This sample has tens of thousands of distinct CDR3 sequences, with 15% to 20% found just once. This specimen consisted of PBMCs, obtained before treatment. These receptors all come from a male donor with prostate cancer.

With regard to this clonotype: A far larger clone differs by one base, so this is likely a read error. This chain connects TRBV6-8 to TRBJ2-3; D is undetermined. The V and J ends lost 10 bases and 2 bases respectively, with 16 bases between them. This CDR3 comprises 14 residues. Germline CDR1 MNHGY, CDR2 SAAAGT. CDR3 nucleotides: TGTGCCACCTACGCGTCTGTGGTCACAGATACGCAGTATTTT. Amino acids: CATYASVVTDTQYF.

This clonotype has a count of ten or more. The chain has TRBV7-2 and TRBJ2-2; D gene unclear. The V gene lost 5 bases and the J gene lost 0 bases, with 13 bases spanning the gap. This CDR3 has 16 amino acids. The germline V gene has CDR1 SGHTA and CDR2 FQGNSA. The CDR3 region is CASSPGGSANTGELFF. As DNA, the CDR3 is TGTGCCAGCAGCCCCGGTGGGTCAGCGAACACCGGGGAGCTGTTTTTT. Full variable domain (remainder filled in from reference TRBV7-2 and TRBJ2-2): GAGVSQSPSNKVTEKGKDVELRCDPISGHTALYWYRQSLGQGLEFLIYFQGNSAPDKSGLPSDRFSAERTGGSVSTLTIQRTQQEDSAVYLCASSPGGSANTGELFFGEGSRLTVL.

Ten or more counts support this clonotype. The chain couples TRBV29-1 to TRBJ2-7; no firm D call. Between the trimmed V and J ends, which lost 5 bases and 0 bases, there was a span of 11 bases. Germline lookup yields CDR1 SQVTM and CDR2 ANQGSEA. This CDR3 contains 13 residues. DNA for the CDR3: TGCAGCGTTACCACAGTGAGCTCCTACGAGCAGTACTTC. Its translation: CSVTTVSSYEQYF.

The chain is built from TRBV19 and TRBJ1-6, with TRBD1 matching over 8 bases. The CDR3 loop spans 14 amino acids. J lost 10 bases, V lost 4 bases, and 6 bases had no gene match. Germline V gives CDR1 LNHDA, CDR2 SQIVND (reference sequence). The CDR3 reads CASSTDRGGSPLHF. Written as DNA, the CDR3 is TGTGCCAGTAGTACAGACAGGGGTGGATCACCCCTCCACTTT.

This clonotype was picked up many times. The chain has TRBV7-6 and TRBJ2-7; 8 bases map to TRBD1. This CDR3 is built from 17 residues. V shed 1 base and J 2 bases; nucleotides not matched to a gene: 10. Germline CDR1 SGHVS, CDR2 FNYEAQ. In DNA, the CDR3 is TGTGCCAGCAGCTTAGGAGTGCCGGGACAGGCACCCTACGAGCAGTACTTC. Translation: CASSLGVPGQAPYEQYF.

The chain has TRBV28 and TRBJ2-7; D not certain. Germline V gene lookup returns CDR1 MDHEN and CDR2 SYDVKM. With 7 bases removed from V and 4 bases from J, the gap between germline ends came to 17 bases. The CDR3 is made up of 14 amino acids. The DNA for the CDR3 is TGTGCCAGCAAAGCCCGCCGTTTTGAGTACGAGCAGTACTTC. Its protein is CASKARRFEYEQYF.

This clonotype was detected ten times or more. The V call is TRBV20-1, the J call TRBJ2-5; possible D gene TRBD2, 6 bases. Germline lookup yields CDR1 DFQATT and CDR2 SNEGSKA (reference sequence). The CDR3 loop spans 14 amino acids. The V end lost 6 bases, the J end lost 2 bases, and 16 bases lay between the germline ends. The CDR3 nucleotides are TGCAGTGCCGCAACCGCGGGGATACAAGAGACCCAGTACTTC. Encoded protein: CSAATAGIQETQYF.

The table lists this clonotype with many counts. This rearrangement joins TRBV3-1 to TRBJ2-7; D unclear. Germline lookup yields CDR1 LGHDT and CDR2 YNNKEL (reference sequence). V lost 4 bases, J lost 2 bases, and 9 bases lay in between. This CDR3 comprises 13 residues. The chain's CDR3 is CASSLSETYEQYF. DNA of the CDR3: TGTGCCAGCAGCCTGTCAGAAACCTACGAGCAGTACTTC.

On this clonotype itself: This probably arose from a read error, given a far larger clone one base away. The chain is built from TRBV5-5 and TRBJ2-7; 10 nucleotides agree with TRBD1. The CDR3 is 15 residues long. Trimming took 4 bases from V and 7 from J; bases not matched to a gene: 11. Per germline, CDR1 SGHKS and CDR2 YYEKEE (reference sequence). The CDR3 nucleotides are TGTGCCAGCAGCCCCCGAGGACAGGGGGGCGAAGAGCAGTACTTC. Protein sequence: CASSPRGQGGEEQYF.

The chain employs TRBV11-2 and TRBJ1-1, with D perhaps matching TRBD1 (5 bases). The CDR3 is 16 residues long. CDR1 and CDR2 from the germline V gene are SGHAT and FQNNGV. V lost 1 base and J lost 0, with 12 bases in between. The CDR3 reads CASSLATANMNTEAFF. CDR3 coding DNA: TGTGCCAGCAGCTTAGCGACAGCCAACATGAACACTGAAGCTTTCTTT.

This clonotype was detected ten times or more. The chain has TRBV15 and TRBJ1-2, with a weak D call TRBD1 (6 bases). Germline loops: CDR1 LNHNV, CDR2 YYDKDF (reference sequence). This CDR3 has 13 amino acids. Trimming stripped 0 bases from V and 6 bases from J, with 8 bases between. CDR3 sequence: CATSREEGDGYTF. CDR3 coding DNA: TGTGCCACCAGCAGAGAAGAGGGGGATGGCTACACCTTC.

This clonotype came up many times. V usage is TRBV12-3 or TRBV12-4 and J usage is TRBJ2-3; 8 nucleotides align to TRBD2. CDR3 length: 14 residues. Germline trimming cut 7 bases from V and 6 bases from J; bases unmatched to any gene: 9. Here the CDR3 reads CASNHGGAGDTQYF. CDR3 in DNA: TGTGCCAGCAATCACGGGGGGGCGGGTGATACGCAGTATTTT.

This clonotype was detected a few times. This chain connects TRBV9 to TRBJ2-1; D call uncertain. This CDR3 contains 14 residues. CDR1 and CDR2 (germline): SGDLS, YYNGEE. The V gene lost 0 bases and the J gene lost 5 bases, with 9 bases spanning the gap. CDR3 nucleotides: TGTGCCAGCAGCGTAGTAGCAACTGACAATGAGCAGTTCTTC. It yields the protein CASSVVATDNEQFF.

In its sample, this clonotype was seen many times. This chain joins TRBV5-1 and TRBJ1-1, with TRBD1 matching over 8 bases. Germline assignment: CDR1 SGHRS and CDR2 YFSETQ. Trimming at V came to 7 bases and at J to 4 bases, leaving 9 bases not matched to a gene. CDR3 size: 14 residues. The CDR3 protein is CASADTGGTTEAFF. CDR3 nucleotides: TGCGCCAGCGCTGATACAGGGGGAACCACTGAAGCTTTCTTT.

This clonotype has ten or more counts. The chain has TRBV14 and TRBJ2-3; tentatively, D is TRBD1 or TRBD2 (5 bases each). V was clipped by 1 base and J by 5 bases, with 19 bases between them. CDR1 SGHDN and CDR2 FVKESK come from the germline V gene. The CDR3 is 17 residues long. The CDR3 is CASSQGGTPRGEDTQYF. In DNA form, the CDR3 reads TGTGCCAGCAGCCAAGGGGGGACCCCGCGAGGGGAAGATACGCAGTATTTT.

There are many counts of this clonotype. The chain carries TRBV7-2 and TRBJ1-1, with TRBD1 identical over 7 bases. CDR1 SGHTA and CDR2 FQGNSA come from the germline V gene. Trimming took 4 bases from V and 4 from J; bases not matched to a gene: 6. The CDR3 sequence is 14 residues long. The CDR3 nucleotides read TGTGCCAGCAGCTCAGACAGGGTCGGCACTGAAGCTTTCTTT. Encoded protein: CASSSDRVGTEAFF.

As for this clonotype: This likely traces to a read error, being one base from a far larger clone. The chain uses TRBV5-1 and TRBJ2-7, with D perhaps matching TRBD1 or TRBD2 (6 bases each). CDR1 SGHRS and CDR2 YFSETQ come from the germline V gene. The CDR3 is 14 residues long. Trimming cost V 4 bases and J 7 bases, with 18 bases left between them. DNA of the CDR3: TGCGCCAGCAGCAGTAACGGGGGCCCCAAGGAGCAGTACTTC. Amino acid sequence: CASSSNGGPKEQYF.

A note on this clonotype: A read error likely explains this, since a far larger clone differs by one base. This rearrangement joins TRBV13 to TRBJ2-3; 12 nucleotides align to TRBD2. Germline V gene lookup returns CDR1 PRHDT and CDR2 FYEKMQ (reference sequence). CDR3 length: 16 amino acids. The junction had 9 bases not matched to a gene; V was cut back by 4 bases and J by 7 bases. CDR3 amino acids: CASSYLAGGTPYTQYF. Written as DNA, the CDR3 is TGTGCCAGCAGCTACCTAGCGGGGGGGACCCCATATACGCAGTATTTT.

Many counts were recorded for this clonotype. The rearrangement links TRBV29-1 to TRBJ2-3; no firm D call. Trimming stripped 4 bases from V and 0 bases from J, with 5 bases between. The germline gives CDR1 SQVTM, CDR2 ANQGSEA. The CDR3 totals 12 residues. As DNA, the CDR3 is TGCAGCGTTGGCCACAGCACAGATACGCAGTATTTT. Amino acids: CSVGHSTDTQYF.

The sample holds many counts of this clonotype. The chain combines TRBV6-2 or TRBV6-3 with TRBJ2-2, with TRBD2 matching 9 bases. CDR3 length: 17 amino acids. Germline V gene sequence: CDR1 MNHEY, CDR2 SVGEGT. With V trimmed by 0 bases and J by 3 bases, 5 bases remained unmatched. DNA of the CDR3: TGTGCCAGCAGTTACTCGCGGGGGGGCACGTACACCGGGGAGCTGTTTTTT. Translating it yields CASSYSRGGTYTGELFF.

This clonotype was detected only a few times. The chain recombines TRBV10-1 with TRBJ2-2, with D possibly matching TRBD2 (6 bases). From germline, CDR1 is WNHNN and CDR2 SYGVQD (reference sequence). Trimming stripped 6 bases from V and 6 bases from J, with 20 bases between. This CDR3 has 16 amino acids. CDR3 bases: TGCGCCAGCAGCCGAGGGACGGAGGGGTCGGCCGGGGAGCTGTTTTTT. Translated: CASSRGTEGSAGELFF.